This TCR beta chain derives from a study of blood T cell repertoires in COVID-19. This clone appeared a few times. This sample also contains other DNA sequences that code for the same CDR3. Per the authors' pipeline: It was from reference gene primer amplification that nucleated cell counts were estimated. Produced via immunoSEQ multiplex PCR; TCRdb's table is partial and in-frame only. The DNA was the basis for D and trimming; V, J and clone size are from that table. The data contain fewer than 200,000 clones, around 80% of them seen just once; the ten biggest clones take up 22%. Trimming removed 1 base from V and 1 base from J; junction bases left unmatched: 3. CDR3 size: 15 residues. Germline V CDR1 and CDR2: LNHDA, SQIVND (reference sequence).

The sequence was collected from a woman of 80 years or more with acute or convalescent COVID-19. Sequenced input: peripheral blood. The chain couples TRBV19 to TRBJ1-2, with TRBD1 identical over 7 bases. DNA of the CDR3: TGTGCCAGTAGTATAGGGAGGGGGCTTAACTATGGCTACACCTTC. Its protein product is CASSIGRGLNYGYTF.